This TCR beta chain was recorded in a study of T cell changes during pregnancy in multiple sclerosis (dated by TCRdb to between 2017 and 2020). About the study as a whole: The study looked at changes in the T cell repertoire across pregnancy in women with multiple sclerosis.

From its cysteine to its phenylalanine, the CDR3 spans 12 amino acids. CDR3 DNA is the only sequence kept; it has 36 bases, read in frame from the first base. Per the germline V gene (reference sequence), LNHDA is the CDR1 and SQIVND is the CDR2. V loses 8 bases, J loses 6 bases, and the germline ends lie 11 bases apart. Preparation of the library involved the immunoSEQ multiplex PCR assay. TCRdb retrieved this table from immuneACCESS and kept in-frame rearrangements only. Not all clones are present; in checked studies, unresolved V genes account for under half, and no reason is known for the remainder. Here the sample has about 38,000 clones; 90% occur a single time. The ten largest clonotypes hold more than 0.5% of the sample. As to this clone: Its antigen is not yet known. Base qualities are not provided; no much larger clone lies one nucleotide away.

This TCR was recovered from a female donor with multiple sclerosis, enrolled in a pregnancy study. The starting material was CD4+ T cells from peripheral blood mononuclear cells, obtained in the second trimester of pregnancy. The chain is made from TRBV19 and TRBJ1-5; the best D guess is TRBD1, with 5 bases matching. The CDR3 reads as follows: CASGRGGQPQHF. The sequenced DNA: TGTGCCAGTGGTCGGGGGGGTCAGCCCCAGCATTTT.